This TCR beta chain was retrieved from a study of CD8 T cells in Susac syndrome. Study-level findings and limits: It was acknowledged in the study that the number of individuals who were included in its TCR sequencing and HLA analysis was relatively small.

Random hexamers primed reverse transcription of about 0.45 to 1 ug RNA. TCRdb called the immunoSEQ multiplex PCR reads again in MiXCR, with one record for every CDR3 protein. The data hold some 150,000 distinct CDR3 sequences, with roughly 95% observed a single time. On this clonotype: As yet, its antigen is unknown.

TCR beta sequencing covered blood CD8+ and CD4+ T cells. Treatment-naive patients with stable or active relapsing-remitting disease were the multiple sclerosis controls. FACS was used to enrich TEMRA cells, whereas the CD8+ and CD4+ T cells were obtained by negative isolation. The sequence came from a human donor with multiple sclerosis. Specimen: CD8+ T cells from PBMCs.

CDR3 in DNA: TGTGCCAGCAGCCATGTCGGGAGGGAGAATTCACCCCTCCACTTT. Translating it yields CASSHVGRENSPLHF. The chain is built from TRBV3-1 and TRBJ1-6; D uncertain. Germline loops: CDR1 LGHDT, CDR2 YNNKEL (reference sequence). There are 15 residues in the CDR3. Trimming removed 3 bases from V and 7 bases from J, with 13 bases in between.